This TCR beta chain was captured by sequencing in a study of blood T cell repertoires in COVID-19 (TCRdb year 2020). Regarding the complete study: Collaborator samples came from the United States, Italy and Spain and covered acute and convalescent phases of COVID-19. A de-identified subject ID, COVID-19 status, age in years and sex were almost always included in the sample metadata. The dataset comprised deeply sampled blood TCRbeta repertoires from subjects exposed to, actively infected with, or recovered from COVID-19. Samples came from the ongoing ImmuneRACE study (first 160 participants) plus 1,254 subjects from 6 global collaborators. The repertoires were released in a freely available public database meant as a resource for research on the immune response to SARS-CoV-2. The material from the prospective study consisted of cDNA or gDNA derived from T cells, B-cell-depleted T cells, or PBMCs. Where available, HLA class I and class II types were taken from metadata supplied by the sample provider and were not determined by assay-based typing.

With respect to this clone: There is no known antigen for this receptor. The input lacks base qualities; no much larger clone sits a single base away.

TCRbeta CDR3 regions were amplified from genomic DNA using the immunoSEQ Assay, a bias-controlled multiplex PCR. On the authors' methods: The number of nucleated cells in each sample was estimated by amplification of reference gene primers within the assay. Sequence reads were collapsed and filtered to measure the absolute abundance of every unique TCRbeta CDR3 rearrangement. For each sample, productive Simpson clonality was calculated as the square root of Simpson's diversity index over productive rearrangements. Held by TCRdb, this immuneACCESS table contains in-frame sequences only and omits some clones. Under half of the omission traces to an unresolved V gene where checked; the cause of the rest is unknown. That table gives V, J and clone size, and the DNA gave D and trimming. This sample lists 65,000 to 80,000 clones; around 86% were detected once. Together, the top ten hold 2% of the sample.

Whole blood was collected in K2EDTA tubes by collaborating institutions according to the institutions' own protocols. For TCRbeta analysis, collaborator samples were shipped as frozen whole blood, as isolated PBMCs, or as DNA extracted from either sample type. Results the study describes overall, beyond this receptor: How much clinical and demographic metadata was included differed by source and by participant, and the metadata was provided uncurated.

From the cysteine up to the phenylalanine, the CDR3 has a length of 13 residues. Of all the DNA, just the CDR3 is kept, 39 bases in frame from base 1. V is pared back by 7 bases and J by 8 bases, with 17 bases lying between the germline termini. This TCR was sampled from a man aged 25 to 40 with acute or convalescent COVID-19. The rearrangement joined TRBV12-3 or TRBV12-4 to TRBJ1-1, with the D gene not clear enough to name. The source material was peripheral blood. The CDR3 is CASIHIPLGEAFF. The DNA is TGTGCCAGCATTCACATACCTCTCGGGGAAGCTTTCTTT.